These 22 T cell receptor beta chains share one sample of origin, sequenced in a study of CD8 T cells in Susac syndrome. The RNA, 0.5 to 1 ug, was put through reverse transcription using random hexamers. TCRdb reprocessed the immunoSEQ multiplex PCR reads with MiXCR, giving one entry per CDR3 protein. There are 100,000 or so distinct CDR3 sequences in the sample; around 93% occur only once, and approximately 0.12% lies in the top ten. The sample was CD8+ T cells from PBMCs. Receptor source: a human donor in good health.

CDR3: CASSLSRVSSYEQYF. The DNA for the CDR3 is TGTGCCAGCAGCTTATCCCGGGTCAGTTCCTACGAGCAGTACTTC. The V call is TRBV7-2, the J call TRBJ2-7; no clear D gene. The V gene's germline CDR1 is SGHTA and CDR2 FQGNSA. This CDR3 has 15 amino acids. V lost 2 bases and J lost 1, with 12 bases in between.

The CDR3 region has the DNA TGCAGCACCGCGGCGGGGACTAGGGGAGAAAAACTGTTTTTT. Protein product: CSTAAGTRGEKLFF. The V and J genes are TRBV29-1 and TRBJ1-4, with a possible D match to TRBD1 (5 bases). The V and J ends lost 8 bases and 8 bases respectively, with 21 bases between them. Looked up from germline, CDR1 is SQVTM and CDR2 is ANQGSEA. This CDR3 region has 14 residues.

This clonotype turned up a few times. The chain combines TRBV12-3 or TRBV12-4 with TRBJ1-1, with no clear D. The germline V and J ends were trimmed by 5 bases and 2 bases, with 12 bases remaining between them. The CDR3 contains 14 residues. CDR3 protein: CASSPQVSNTEAFF. The CDR3 bases are TGTGCCAGCAGTCCCCAGGTATCCAACACTGAAGCTTTCTTT.

The rearrangement links TRBV20-1 to TRBJ2-4; D gene ambiguous. Germline lookup yields CDR1 DFQATT and CDR2 SNEGSKA (reference sequence). V was cut by 0 bases and J by 2 bases, with 11 bases left in between. The CDR3 totals 15 residues. This CDR3 reads CSARDVLGSKNIQYF. CDR3 nucleotide sequence: TGCAGTGCTAGAGATGTCCTAGGGTCCAAAAACATTCAGTACTTC.

In its sample, this clonotype was seen once. The V call is TRBV28, the J call TRBJ2-7; D gene uncertain. Germline CDR1 MDHEN, CDR2 SYDVKM. The length of the CDR3 is 12 residues. Trimming left V 6 bases short and J 5 bases short, with 11 bases between. CDR3 sequence: CASSLDLDEQYF. CDR3 sequence (DNA): TGTGCCAGCAGCCTCGACTTGGACGAGCAGTACTTC.

The rearrangement joins TRBV18 to TRBJ2-7; D gene ambiguous. Trimming stripped 2 bases from V and 0 bases from J, with 11 bases between. This CDR3 spans 15 amino acids. Germline V gene lookup returns CDR1 KGHSH and CDR2 LQKENI. The CDR3 protein is CASSPYPSDSYEQYF. DNA for the CDR3: TGTGCCAGCTCACCATACCCTAGTGACTCCTACGAGCAGTACTTC.

This rearrangement joins TRBV25-1 to TRBJ2-7, with D uncertain. The V and J ends lost 4 bases and 3 bases respectively, with 13 bases between them. The germline gives CDR1 MGHDK, CDR2 SYGVNS. CDR3 size: 14 residues. CDR3 protein: CASSGPDPYYEQYF. The CDR3 DNA reads as TGTGCCAGCAGTGGTCCGGATCCATACTACGAGCAGTACTTC.

The chain has TRBV7-3 and TRBJ2-2; D unclear. Trimming removed 5 bases at V and 4 bases at J, with 14 bases between. Germline assignment: CDR1 SGHTA and CDR2 FQGTGA. The CDR3 has 15 amino acids. CDR3 in DNA: TGTGCCAGCAGCCTCTCTCGTACGAGCACCGGGGAGCTGTTTTTT. It translates to CASSLSRTSTGELFF.

The chain links TRBV6-2 or TRBV6-3 to TRBJ2-1; 9 bases line up with TRBD2. This CDR3 is built from 17 residues. The junction had 7 bases not matched to a gene; V was cut back by 2 bases and J by 2 bases. CDR1 and CDR2 (germline): MNHEY, SVGEGT. The CDR3 DNA reads as TGTGCCAGCAGTTACACTTCCCCTAGCGGGACCTACAATGAGCAGTTCTTC. Its protein is CASSYTSPSGTYNEQFF.

The chain joins TRBV29-1 to TRBJ2-7, with D perhaps TRBD1 (5 bases). The CDR3 length is 13 residues. Per germline, CDR1 SQVTM and CDR2 ANQGSEA. The V end lost 4 bases, the J end lost 3 bases, and 13 bases lay between the germline ends. CDR3 in amino acids: CSVGQRHYYEQYF. Here the CDR3 DNA reads TGCAGCGTTGGACAGCGACACTACTACGAGCAGTACTTC.

This sequence joins TRBV6-2 or TRBV6-3 and TRBJ2-7; D gene ambiguous. The V gene's germline CDR1 is MNHEY and CDR2 SVGEGT. The CDR3 length is 15 residues. Trimming removed 8 bases at V and 0 bases at J, with 17 bases between. The CDR3 DNA follows: TGTGCCAGCGCAAAGAGCGCGTCCCCCTCCTACGAGCAGTACTTC. It translates to CASAKSASPSYEQYF.

V and J are TRBV28 and TRBJ1-6; D is unclear. The V and J ends lost 7 bases and 7 bases respectively, with 5 bases between them. The V gene's germline CDR1 is MDHEN and CDR2 SYDVKM. The CDR3 is made up of 11 amino acids. Here the CDR3 DNA reads TGTGCCAGCACGCAGAATTCACCCCTCCACTTT. Amino acids: CASTQNSPLHF.

The chain has TRBV30 and TRBJ1-2, with D possibly matching TRBD1 (5 bases). Germline CDR1 and CDR2: GTSNPN and SVGIG (reference sequence). This CDR3 comprises 14 residues. Trimming removed 2 bases from V and 1 base from J, with 11 bases in between. CDR3 nucleotide sequence: TGTGCCTGGAGTAGGGGCGGTAATAACTATGGCTACACCTTC. Translating gives CAWSRGGNNYGYTF.

V usage is TRBV3-1 and J usage is TRBJ2-1; 9 bases align to TRBD2. With 4 bases clipped from V and 7 bases from J, the junction kept 5 bases outside the gene matches. The CDR3 runs to 14 residues. CDR1 and CDR2 (germline): LGHDT, YNNKEL (reference sequence). CDR3 region: CASSPHSGGNEQFF. The CDR3, as DNA: TGTGCCAGCAGCCCACATAGCGGGGGTAATGAGCAGTTCTTC.

V usage is TRBV7-6 and J usage is TRBJ2-2, with a tentative D call TRBD1 (6 bases). The germline CDR1 and CDR2 sequences are SGHVS and FNYEAQ. The V end was cut by 5 bases, the J end by 0 bases, with 10 bases between. There are 15 residues in the CDR3. CDR3 nucleotide sequence: TGTGCCAGCAGCCGGGACACCGCGAACACCGGGGAGCTGTTTTTT. Translated, it gives CASSRDTANTGELFF. The whole variable domain, filled in from reference TRBV7-6 and TRBJ2-2, reads GAGVSQSPRYKVTKRGQDVALRCDPISGHVSLYWYRQALGQGPEFLTYFNYEAQQDKSGLPNDRFSAERPEGSISTLTIQRTEQRDSAMYRCASSRDTANTGELFFGEGSRLTVL.

The J gene is TRBJ1-4, the V gene TRBV7-2; D unresolved. V lost 1 base, J lost 4 bases, and 13 bases lay in between. From germline, CDR1 is SGHTA and CDR2 FQGNSA. The CDR3 consists of 16 residues. DNA for the CDR3: TGTGCCAGCAGCTTAGAGTCCGGCAGCCGTAATGAAAAACTGTTTTTT. Amino acids: CASSLESGSRNEKLFF. Full variable domain (outside the CDR3, taken from reference TRBV7-2 and TRBJ1-4): GAGVSQSPSNKVTEKGKDVELRCDPISGHTALYWYRQSLGQGLEFLIYFQGNSAPDKSGLPSDRFSAERTGGSVSTLTIQRTQQEDSAVYLCASSLESGSRNEKLFFGSGTQLSVL.

This clonotype was recorded only once. This chain joins TRBV12-3 or TRBV12-4 and TRBJ1-2, with D possibly being TRBD1 (5 bases). The CDR3 contains 14 residues. Deletions cut 3 bases from V and 0 bases from J, with 8 bases between. The CDR3 nucleotides are TGTGCCAGCAGTTTGGGGGAAGCTAACTATGGCTACACCTTC. The encoded protein is CASSLGEANYGYTF.

V gene TRBV7-3 combines with J gene TRBJ2-1; TRBD2 matches at 9 bases. This CDR3 comprises 15 residues. V lost 5 bases and J lost 3; bases outside the gene matches: 5. CDR1 is SGHTA and CDR2 is FQGTGA in the germline V gene. CDR3 sequence (DNA): TGTGCCAGCAGCCAGAGCGGGGGGCACTACAATGAGCAGTTCTTC. Its translation: CASSQSGGHYNEQFF.

J is TRBJ1-2 and V is TRBV4-3; no clear D gene. V lost 1 base, J lost 8 bases, and 17 bases lay in between. This CDR3 contains 15 residues. Per the germline V gene, CDR1 is LGHNA and CDR2 is YSLEER. This CDR3 reads CASSQVATLPGGYTF. The CDR3, as DNA: TGCGCCAGCAGCCAAGTGGCCACGCTCCCCGGGGGCTACACCTTC.

CDR3: CASTGAYEQFF. Written as DNA, the CDR3 is TGTGCAAGCACGGGGGCTTATGAGCAGTTCTTC. The rearrangement links TRBV19 to TRBJ2-1; D tentatively reads TRBD1 or TRBD2 (6 bases each). Germline values: CDR1 LNHDA, CDR2 SQIVND (reference sequence). The CDR3 spans 11 residues.

The sample holds one count of this clonotype. This chain connects TRBV6-4 to TRBJ2-3, with 9 bases fitting TRBD2. The ends lost 3 bases at V and 0 bases at J; junction bases unmatched: 13. Germline CDR1 is MRHNA and CDR2 is SNTAGT. This CDR3 comprises 19 residues. The CDR3 DNA reads TGTGCCAGCAGTGATCTTCCCGGCGGGGGGGGCCCTAGCACAGATACGCAGTATTTT. It encodes CASSDLPGGGGPSTDTQYF.

The J gene is TRBJ2-3, the V gene TRBV29-1; tentative D call: TRBD2 (5 bases). CDR1 and CDR2 from the germline V gene are SQVTM and ANQGSEA. V lost 7 bases and J lost 2, with 16 bases in between. CDR3 length: 14 amino acids. The CDR3 is CSGRRAGLTDTQYF. The CDR3 DNA reads TGCAGCGGACGTAGGGCCGGACTCACAGATACGCAGTATTTT.